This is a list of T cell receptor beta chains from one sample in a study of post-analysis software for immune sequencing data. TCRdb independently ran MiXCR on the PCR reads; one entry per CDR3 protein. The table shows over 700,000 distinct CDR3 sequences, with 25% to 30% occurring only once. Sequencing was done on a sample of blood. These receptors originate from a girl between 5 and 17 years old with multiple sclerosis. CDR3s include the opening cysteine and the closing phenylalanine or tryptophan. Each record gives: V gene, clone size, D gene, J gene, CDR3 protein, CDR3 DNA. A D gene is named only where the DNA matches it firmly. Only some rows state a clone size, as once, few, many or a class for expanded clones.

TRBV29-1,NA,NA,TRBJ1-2,CSVTRTNHGYTF,TGCAGCGTCACAAGGACTAACCATGGCTACACCTTC
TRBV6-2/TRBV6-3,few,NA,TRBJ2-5,CASSDRPEEQYF,TGTGCCAGCAGCGACCGCCCGGAGGAGCAGTACTTC
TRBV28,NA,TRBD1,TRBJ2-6,CASSLTRDRATSGANVLTF,TGTGCCAGCAGTTTAACGCGGGACAGGGCTACCTCTGGGGCCAACGTCCTGACTTTC
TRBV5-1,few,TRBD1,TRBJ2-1,CASSLVWTGTYNEQFF,TGCGCCAGCAGCTTGGTGTGGACAGGGACGTACAATGAGCAGTTCTTC
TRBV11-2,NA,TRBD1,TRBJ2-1,CASSDRGRAYEQFF,TGTGCCAGCAGCGACAGGGGGCGCGCCTATGAGCAGTTCTTC
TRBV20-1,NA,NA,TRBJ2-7,CSASDPFDHEQYF,TGCAGTGCTAGCGACCCCTTTGACCACGAGCAGTACTTC
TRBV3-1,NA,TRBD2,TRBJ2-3,CASSQGLAGDTQYF,TGTGCCAGCAGCCAGGGACTAGCTGGAGATACGCAGTATTTT
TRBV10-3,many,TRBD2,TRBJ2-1,CASAPASGGYNEQFF,TGTGCCTCCGCCCCCGCTAGCGGGGGTTACAATGAGCAGTTCTTC
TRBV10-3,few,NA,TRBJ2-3,CAISERGSDTQYF,TGTGCCATCAGTGAGCGGGGATCAGATACGCAGTATTTT
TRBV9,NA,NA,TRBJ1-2,CASSVRDGDYGYTF,TGTGCCAGCAGCGTCCGGGACGGGGACTATGGCTACACCTTC
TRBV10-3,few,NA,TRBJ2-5,CAISEKGEETQYF,TGTGCCATCAGTGAGAAAGGGGAAGAGACCCAGTACTTC
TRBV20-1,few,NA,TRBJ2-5,CSARDPRGTGVAQYF,TGCAGTGCTAGAGATCCCCGCGGAACGGGGGTGGCCCAGTACTTC
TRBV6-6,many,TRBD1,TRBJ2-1,CASTDLGTADYYNEQFF,TGTGCCAGCACCGATCTCGGGACAGCGGATTACTACAATGAGCAGTTCTTC
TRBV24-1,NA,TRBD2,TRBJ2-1,CATSDRGRTSSYNEQFF,TGTGCCACCAGTGACCGCGGACGGACTAGCTCCTACAATGAGCAGTTCTTC
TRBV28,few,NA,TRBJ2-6,CASSFFPGSGANVLTF,TGTGCCAGCAGTTTTTTTCCCGGCTCTGGGGCCAACGTCCTGACTTTC
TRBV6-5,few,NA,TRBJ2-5,CTSSSGRETQYF,TGTACCAGCAGTTCGGGGAGGGAGACCCAGTACTTC
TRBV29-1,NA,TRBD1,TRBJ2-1,CSVRTGGIGEQFF,TGCAGCGTTCGGACAGGGGGTATTGGTGAGCAGTTCTTC
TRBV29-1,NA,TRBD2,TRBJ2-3,CSVFGTSGASTDTQYF,TGCAGCGTATTCGGGACTAGCGGGGCTAGCACAGATACGCAGTATTTT
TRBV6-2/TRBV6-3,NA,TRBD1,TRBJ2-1,CASRQRTGRGEQFF,TGTGCCAGCAGGCAACGGACAGGGCGCGGTGAGCAGTTCTTC
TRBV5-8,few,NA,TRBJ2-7,CASSRRTYEQYF,TGTGCCAGCAGCCGCCGCACCTACGAGCAGTACTTC
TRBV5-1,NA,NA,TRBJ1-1,CASSLGSMSTEAFF,TGCGCCAGCAGCTTGGGGAGCATGAGCACTGAAGCTTTCTTT